This T cell receptor beta chain was documented in a study of OX40 agonist ivuxolimab in advanced cancers. Anyone with autoimmune disease history or systemic immunosuppression was excluded. Sequencing was performed with immunoSEQ multiplex PCR; in TCRdb, only in-frame clones are kept and a portion is missing. The sample holds fewer than 120,000 clones, approximately 89% seen once. This CDR3 region has 15 residues. The J segment lost 0 bases and the V segment lost 7 bases, leaving 8 bases of the junction unmatched. Germline CDR1 and CDR2: MNHNY and SVGAGI (reference sequence). The rearrangement uses TRBV6-6 and TRBJ1-1, with TRBD1 identical over 7 bases. This TCR came from an adult with an advanced solid tumor such as melanoma, head and neck, liver or kidney cancer. This specimen consisted of CD4+ or CD8+ T cells sorted from blood, obtained in a trial of the OX40 agonist ivuxolimab. The CDR3 nucleotides read TGTGCCAGCATAAAAGACAGGGTCATGAACACTGAAGCTTTCTTT. This codes for CASIKDRVMNTEAFF.